Below are 30 T cell receptor beta chains sequenced from a single sample in a study of blood T cell repertoires in COVID-19. TCRdb's table, derived via immunoSEQ multiplex PCR, lists solely in-frame clones and lacks some. The sample carries about 300,000 clones, 75% to 90% recorded once. Sequencing used PBMCs or T cells enriched from blood (not recorded which). The receptors were gathered from a man between 60 and 70 years old who had recovered from COVID-19.

The chain uses TRBV18 and TRBJ2-1; 16 nucleotides align to TRBD2. The CDR3 spans 17 residues. In germline, CDR1 is KGHSH, CDR2 LQKENI. J was trimmed by 7 bases and V by 3 bases; bases with no gene match: 6. CDR3 DNA: TGTGCCAGCTCACCGGGACTAGCGGGAGGGCCATCAAATGAGCAGTTCTTC. Translation: CASSPGLAGGPSNEQFF. Combining the CDR3 with reference TRBV18 and TRBJ2-1 gives the whole variable domain NAGVMQNPRHLVRRRGQEARLRCSPMKGHSHVYWYRQLPEEGLKFMVYLQKENIIDESGMPKERFSAEFPKEGPSILRIQQVVRGDSAAYFCASSPGLAGGPSNEQFFGPGTRLTVL.

This clone occurred a few times. The chain combines TRBV5-1 with TRBJ1-1; TRBD1 is a possible D gene (6 bases). V dropped 5 bases and J dropped 5 bases, with 22 bases sitting between them. Germline lookup yields CDR1 SGHRS and CDR2 YFSETQ. This CDR3 has 16 amino acids. In DNA form, the CDR3 reads TGCGCCAGCAGTTTTGCCGGACAGCTAGTGGGGACTGAAGCTTTCTTT. Its protein product is CASSFAGQLVGTEAFF. The variable domain in full, with the rest retrieved from reference TRBV5-1 and TRBJ1-1, is KAGVTQTPRYLIKTRGQQVTLSCSPISGHRSVSWYQQTPGQGLQFLFEYFSETQRNKGNFPGRFSGRQFSNSRSEMNVSTLELGDSALYLCASSFAGQLVGTEAFFGQGTRLTVV.

This clone came up once. This chain links TRBV7-6 with TRBJ2-7, with 7 nucleotides matching TRBD1. Losses at the gene ends were 1 base for V and 4 bases for J; bases not matched to a gene: 4. This CDR3 comprises 14 residues. Germline lookup yields CDR1 SGHVS and CDR2 FNYEAQ. The CDR3 DNA sequence: TGTGCCAGCAGCTTAGTCGACAGGGATTACGAGCAGTACTTC. The encoded protein is CASSLVDRDYEQYF. The full variable domain, its missing parts supplied by reference TRBV7-6 and TRBJ2-7, is GAGVSQSPRYKVTKRGQDVALRCDPISGHVSLYWYRQALGQGPEFLTYFNYEAQQDKSGLPNDRFSAERPEGSISTLTIQRTEQRDSAMYRCASSLVDRDYEQYFGPGTRLTVT.

This chain connects TRBV5-1 to TRBJ2-1, with 13 bases aligning to TRBD2. Germline CDR1 and CDR2: SGHRS and YFSETQ. With 1 base clipped from V and 1 base from J, the junction kept 8 bases outside the gene matches. The CDR3 has 19 residues. Here the CDR3 reads CASSLPLAGGSGSYNEQFF. CDR3 coding DNA: TGCGCCAGCAGCTTGCCACTAGCGGGAGGGTCAGGGTCCTACAATGAGCAGTTCTTC.

The rearrangement uses TRBV7-9 and TRBJ2-7; 11 bases fit TRBD2. V was clipped by 0 bases and J by 1 base; unmatched bases: 11. CDR1 is SEHNR and CDR2 is FQNEAQ in the germline V gene (reference sequence). The CDR3 spans 19 residues. In nucleotides, the CDR3 is TGTGCCAGCAGCTTAGCGCTGACTAGCGGGGCGAAGACGTCCTACGAGCAGTACTTC. It is translated as CASSLALTSGAKTSYEQYF.

V gene TRBV5-6 combines with J gene TRBJ2-1; weak D call: TRBD2 (6 bases). CDR1 and CDR2 from the germline V gene are SGHDT and YYEEEE. The CDR3 length is 13 residues. The V end was cut by 4 bases, the J end by 4 bases, with 9 bases between. The CDR3 protein is CASSGGIYNEQFF. As DNA, the CDR3 is TGTGCCAGCAGCGGCGGGATTTACAATGAGCAGTTCTTC.

This chain connects TRBV27 to TRBJ2-7, with 16 nucleotides matching TRBD2. Germline CDR1 and CDR2: MNHEY and SMNVEV (reference sequence). J was trimmed by 4 bases and V by 2 bases; bases with no gene match: 5. There are 17 residues in the CDR3. The CDR3 DNA sequence: TGTGCCAGCAGTTTACAGGGACTAGCGGGAGGGATTTACGAGCAGTACTTC. It encodes CASSLQGLAGGIYEQYF.

The chain has TRBV9 and TRBJ2-7; 8 bases map to TRBD1. With 4 bases clipped from V and 2 bases from J, the junction kept 11 bases outside the gene matches. CDR3 size: 16 residues. CDR1 SGDLS and CDR2 YYNGEE come from the germline V gene. This CDR3 reads CASSLDPGTGPYEQYF. The CDR3 DNA reads as TGTGCCAGCAGCTTGGACCCAGGGACAGGACCCTACGAGCAGTACTTC.

V is TRBV28 and J is TRBJ2-3, with 11 bases identical to TRBD2. Germline V gene lookup returns CDR1 MDHEN and CDR2 SYDVKM. The CDR3 length is 17 residues. V gave up 3 bases and J gave up 2 bases; unmatched junction bases: 7. The CDR3 nucleotides read TGTGCCAGCAGTTTGGGGACTAGCGGCAGACACACAGATACGCAGTATTTT. Amino acids: CASSLGTSGRHTDTQYF.

This sequence joins TRBV28 and TRBJ1-1; D gene unclear. In germline, CDR1 is MDHEN, CDR2 SYDVKM. V dropped 0 bases and J dropped 1 base, with 9 bases sitting between them. The CDR3 contains 15 residues. The CDR3 loop reads CASSLWSSGNTEAFF. The CDR3 DNA reads as TGTGCCAGCAGTTTATGGTCATCGGGGAACACTGAAGCTTTCTTT.

The chain recombines TRBV6-1 with TRBJ1-2; 11 positions match TRBD1. Germline V gene data show CDR1 as MNHNS and CDR2 as SASEGT. This CDR3 spans 16 amino acids. V trimming: 1 base; J trimming: 4 bases; junction bases outside the gene matches: 5. CDR3 nucleotides: TGTGCCAGCAGTGAAGTCCCGGGACAGGGGGTCTATGGCTACACCTTC. It yields the protein CASSEVPGQGVYGYTF.

This clone showed up just a few times. This sequence joins TRBV18 and TRBJ2-7; the D is unclear. V lost 4 bases, J lost 6 bases, and 13 bases lay in between. Germline V lookup: CDR1 KGHSH, CDR2 LQKENI. The CDR3 totals 13 residues. CDR3 protein: CASSRAIESEQYF. CDR3 coding DNA: TGTGCCAGCTCACGAGCTATAGAAAGCGAGCAGTACTTC. Based on the CDR3 plus reference TRBV18 and TRBJ2-7, the full variable domain is NAGVMQNPRHLVRRRGQEARLRCSPMKGHSHVYWYRQLPEEGLKFMVYLQKENIIDESGMPKERFSAEFPKEGPSILRIQQVVRGDSAAYFCASSRAIESEQYFGPGTRLTVT.

This chain uses TRBV2 with TRBJ1-1; no clear D. The CDR3 totals 13 residues. Germline CDR1 and CDR2: SNHLY and FYNNEI. V was trimmed by 11 bases and J by 1 base, leaving 14 bases between them. CDR3 in DNA: TGTGCCTCTGAGCGGGAGGAGAACACTGAAGCTTTCTTT. Translating it yields CASEREENTEAFF. The complete variable domain, with remaining parts taken from reference TRBV2 and TRBJ1-1, reads EPEVTQTPSHQVTQMGQEVILRCVPISNHLYFYWYRQILGQKVEFLVSFYNNEISEKSEIFDDQFSVERPDGSNFTLKIRSTKLEDSAMYFCASEREENTEAFFGQGTRLTVV.

This chain joins TRBV18 and TRBJ1-4, with D maybe TRBD1 (5 bases). Trimming pared 9 bases from V and 11 bases from J, leaving 19 bases between. Per the germline V gene, CDR1 is KGHSH and CDR2 is LQKENI. The CDR3 runs 13 residues. For the CDR3, the DNA is TGTGCCAGTGGATGGAGCAGGGAGGAGAAACTGTTTTTT. Its translation is CASGWSREEKLFF.

The chain is built from TRBV6-1 and TRBJ2-3, with 14 bases that match TRBD2. The V gene end was trimmed by 2 bases and the J gene end by 8 bases; junction bases not matched to a gene: 6. Germline CDR1 and CDR2: MNHNS and SASEGT. The CDR3 length is 16 residues. The CDR3 sequence is CASSEMLGTSGSTQYF. As DNA, the CDR3 is TGTGCCAGCAGTGAAATGTTGGGGACTAGCGGGAGTACGCAGTATTTT.

This sequence joins TRBV5-1 and TRBJ2-7; 7 positions agree with TRBD1. This CDR3 is built from 14 residues. Trimming removed 5 bases from V and 5 bases from J; junction bases left unmatched: 10. The V gene's germline CDR1 is SGHRS and CDR2 YFSETQ. The CDR3 sequence is CASRSPGTDHEQYF. Here the CDR3 DNA reads TGCGCCAGCAGATCCCCCGGGACAGACCACGAGCAGTACTTC.

V is TRBV2 and J is TRBJ1-2; 9 bases map to TRBD1. Germline values: CDR1 SNHLY, CDR2 FYNNEI. After removal of 5 bases from V and 1 base from J, the junction contained 5 bases not matched to a gene. The CDR3 is made up of 15 amino acids. CDR3 region: CASSLQGASNYGYTF. In DNA, the CDR3 is TGTGCCAGCAGTTTACAGGGGGCTAGTAACTATGGCTACACCTTC.

The CDR3 region has the DNA TGTGCCAGCCGACAGGGTAACGACTACGAGCAGTACTTC. It translates to CASRQGNDYEQYF. V gene TRBV5-8 combines with J gene TRBJ2-7; 7 nucleotides align to TRBD1. Losses at the gene ends were 7 bases for V and 3 bases for J; bases not matched to a gene: 7. Germline CDR1 and CDR2: SGHTS and YDEGEE. CDR3 length: 13 amino acids. The whole variable domain, filled in from reference TRBV5-8 and TRBJ2-7, reads EAGVTQSPTHLIKTRGQQATLRCSPISGHTSVYWYQQALGLGLQFLLWYDEGEERNRGNFPPRFSGRQFPNYSSELNVNALELEDSALYLCASRQGNDYEQYFGPGTRLTVT.

This clone was observed a few times. The rearrangement links TRBV6-5 to TRBJ2-7; TRBD2 aligns across 11 bases. Germline-derived CDR1 and CDR2 are MNHEY and SVGAGI. The CDR3 sequence is 14 residues long. With V trimmed by 4 bases and J by 5 bases, 4 bases remained unmatched. As DNA, the CDR3 is TGTGCCAGCAGTTTAGCGGGAGGGCCCGACGAGCAGTACTTC. Its protein product is CASSLAGGPDEQYF.

The chain is built from TRBV28 and TRBJ2-1, with D tentatively TRBD2 (5 bases). Germline V lookup: CDR1 MDHEN, CDR2 SYDVKM. V shed 5 bases and J shed 8 bases, with 22 bases lying between them. This CDR3 contains 16 residues. DNA for the CDR3: TGTGCCAGCAGTCCATCCTTCTTGACGTCGCGGGATGAGCAGTTCTTC. Protein sequence: CASSPSFLTSRDEQFF.

The chain carries TRBV18 and TRBJ2-1; 7 positions agree with TRBD2. Germline CDR1 KGHSH, CDR2 LQKENI. The V gene end was trimmed by 2 bases and the J gene end by 10 bases; junction bases not matched to a gene: 5. The CDR3 covers 13 residues. The DNA of the CDR3 is TGTGCCAGCTCACCAAATGGCGGGAGCGAGCAGTTCTTC. It yields the protein CASSPNGGSEQFF. Combining the CDR3 with reference TRBV18 and TRBJ2-1 gives the whole variable domain NAGVMQNPRHLVRRRGQEARLRCSPMKGHSHVYWYRQLPEEGLKFMVYLQKENIIDESGMPKERFSAEFPKEGPSILRIQQVVRGDSAAYFCASSPNGGSEQFFGPGTRLTVL.

The chain couples TRBV27 to TRBJ2-7, with D perhaps TRBD1 (5 bases). Trimming removed 7 bases at V and 2 bases at J, with 15 bases between. The CDR3 length is 14 residues. Germline CDR1 and CDR2: MNHEY and SMNVEV (reference sequence). CDR3 coding DNA: TGTGCCAGCACTAAATCAGGGTTACCCTACGAGCAGTACTTC. Translating it yields CASTKSGLPYEQYF.

The chain joins TRBV5-1 to TRBJ1-5, with 11 bases matching TRBD1. This CDR3 region has 15 residues. The V gene's germline CDR1 is SGHRS and CDR2 YFSETQ. V trimming: 3 bases; J trimming: 7 bases; junction bases outside the gene matches: 6. In DNA form, the CDR3 reads TGCGCCAGCAGCTCCGGGACAGGGGGGGTCCAGCCCCAGCATTTT. Translation gives CASSSGTGGVQPQHF.

The chain is built from TRBV7-2 and TRBJ1-6; tentative D call: TRBD1 (5 bases). CDR3 size: 13 residues. Trimming removed 5 bases at V and 10 bases at J, with 12 bases between. Germline V CDR1 and CDR2: SGHTA, FQGNSA. This chain's CDR3 is CASSQQGGSPLHF. In DNA form, the CDR3 reads TGTGCCAGCAGCCAGCAGGGAGGCTCACCCCTCCACTTT.

The V and J genes are TRBV30 and TRBJ2-7; 10 bases agree with TRBD1. The CDR3 has 13 amino acids. Germline CDR1 and CDR2: GTSNPN and SVGIG (reference sequence). With V trimmed by 5 bases and J by 3 bases, 4 bases remained unmatched. The CDR3 spells CAWARDRGYEQYF. The CDR3 DNA follows: TGTGCCTGGGCCCGGGACAGGGGCTACGAGCAGTACTTC.

The chain is built from TRBV18 and TRBJ2-7, with D possibly being TRBD1 (7 bases). The length of the CDR3 is 14 residues. The V gene lost 3 bases and the J gene lost 5 bases, with 14 bases spanning the gap. Germline V gene lookup returns CDR1 KGHSH and CDR2 LQKENI. The DNA for the CDR3 is TGTGCCAGCTCACCCAGGCAGGGGGAGGACGAGCAGTACTTC. Its translation: CASSPRQGEDEQYF.

This chain joins TRBV5-4 and TRBJ2-1; 9 nucleotides align to TRBD1. CDR3 size: 17 residues. Germline V gives CDR1 SGHNT, CDR2 YYREEE (reference sequence). V lost 4 bases to trimming and J lost 2 bases; unmatched junction nucleotides: 10. CDR3 sequence (DNA): TGTGCCAGCAGCAGGGACAGGGTTCAGAGGACCTACAATGAGCAGTTCTTC. Translated: CASSRDRVQRTYNEQFF.

This clone was picked up a small number of times. V and J are TRBV27 and TRBJ1-6; D is undetermined. Germline loops: CDR1 MNHEY, CDR2 SMNVEV (reference sequence). V was pared by 5 bases and J by 6 bases, with 17 bases between. The CDR3 extends over 16 amino acids. This chain's CDR3 is CASSPTKAVVNSPLHF. The DNA of the CDR3 is TGTGCCAGCAGTCCCACCAAGGCGGTAGTTAATTCACCCCTCCACTTT.

The chain is built from TRBV10-3 and TRBJ2-7; maybe TRBD2 (6 bases). This CDR3 comprises 14 residues. The germline V and J ends were trimmed by 4 bases and 1 base, with 11 bases remaining between them. Per germline, CDR1 ENHRY and CDR2 SYGVKD. The CDR3 coding sequence is TGTGCCATCAGTGGACTAGAGTTGTCCTACGAGCAGTACTTC. It yields the protein CAISGLELSYEQYF.

V is TRBV5-6 and J is TRBJ1-1; 9 bases map to TRBD1. This CDR3 is built from 17 residues. Trimming removed 1 base from V and 0 bases from J; junction bases left unmatched: 7. Germline V lookup: CDR1 SGHDT, CDR2 YYEEEE. CDR3 sequence reads: CASSLSGQGFMNTEAFF. The CDR3, as DNA: TGTGCCAGCAGCTTGTCGGGACAGGGATTTATGAACACTGAAGCTTTCTTT.